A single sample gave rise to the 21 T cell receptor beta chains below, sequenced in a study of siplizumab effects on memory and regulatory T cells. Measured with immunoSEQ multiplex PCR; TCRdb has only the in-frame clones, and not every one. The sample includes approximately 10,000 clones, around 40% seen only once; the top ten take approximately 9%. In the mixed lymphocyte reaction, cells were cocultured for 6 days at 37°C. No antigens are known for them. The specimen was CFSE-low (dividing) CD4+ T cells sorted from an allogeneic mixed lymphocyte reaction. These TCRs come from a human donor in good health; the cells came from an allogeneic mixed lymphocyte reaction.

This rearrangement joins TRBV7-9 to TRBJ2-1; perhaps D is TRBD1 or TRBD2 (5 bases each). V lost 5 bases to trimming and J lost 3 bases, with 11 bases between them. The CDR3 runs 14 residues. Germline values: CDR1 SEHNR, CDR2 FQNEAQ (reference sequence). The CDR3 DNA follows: TGTGCCAGCAGCCGGGGCGAGGGCTACAATGAGCAGTTCTTC. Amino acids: CASSRGEGYNEQFF. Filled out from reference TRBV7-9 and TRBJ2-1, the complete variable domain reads DTGVSQNPRHKITKRGQNVTFRCDPISEHNRLYWYRQTLGQGPEFLTYFQNEAQLEKSRLLSDRFSAERPKGSFSTLEIQRTEQGDSAMYLCASSRGEGYNEQFFGPGTRLTVL.

The CDR3 reads CASSPRAGYNEQFF. For the CDR3, the DNA is TGTGCCAGCTCACCAAGGGCAGGGTACAATGAGCAGTTCTTC. This chain links TRBV18 with TRBJ2-1, with D maybe TRBD1 (5 bases). With 2 bases removed from V and 4 bases from J, the gap between germline ends came to 9 bases. The CDR3 is 14 amino acids. In germline, CDR1 is KGHSH, CDR2 LQKENI.

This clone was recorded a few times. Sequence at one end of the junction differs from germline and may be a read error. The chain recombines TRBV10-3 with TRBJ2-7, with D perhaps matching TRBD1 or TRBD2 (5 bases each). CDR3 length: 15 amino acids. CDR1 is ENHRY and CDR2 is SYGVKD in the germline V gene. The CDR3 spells CASSFLPGAAGEQYF. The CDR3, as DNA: TGTGCCAGCAGTTTCCTCCCCGGGGCGGCTGGCGAGCAGTACTTC.

In DNA, the CDR3 is TGTGCCAGCAGTTTAGCAGTCAATGAGCAGTTCTTC. Translated, it gives CASSLAVNEQFF. The gene calls are TRBV28 and TRBJ2-1; D is unresolved. V was cut by 2 bases and J by 6 bases, with 5 bases left in between. CDR1 MDHEN and CDR2 SYDVKM come from the germline V gene. The CDR3 covers 12 residues.

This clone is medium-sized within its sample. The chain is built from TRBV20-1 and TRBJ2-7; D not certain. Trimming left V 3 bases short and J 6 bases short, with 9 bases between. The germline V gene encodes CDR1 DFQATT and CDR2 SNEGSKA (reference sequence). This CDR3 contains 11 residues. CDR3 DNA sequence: TGCAGTGCTAGGGCCCGTGGCGAGCAGTACTTC. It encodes CSARARGEQYF.

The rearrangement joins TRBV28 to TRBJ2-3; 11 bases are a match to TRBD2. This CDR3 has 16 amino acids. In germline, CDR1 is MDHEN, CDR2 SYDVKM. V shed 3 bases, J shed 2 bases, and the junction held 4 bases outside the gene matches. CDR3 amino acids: CASSLTSGIYTDTQYF. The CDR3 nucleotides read TGTGCCAGCAGTTTGACTAGCGGGATTTACACAGATACGCAGTATTTT.

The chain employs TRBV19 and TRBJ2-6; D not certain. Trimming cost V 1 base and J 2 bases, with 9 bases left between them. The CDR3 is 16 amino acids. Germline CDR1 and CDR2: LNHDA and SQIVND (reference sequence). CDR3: CASSIGPNTGANVLTF. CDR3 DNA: TGTGCCAGTAGTATAGGCCCCAACACTGGGGCCAACGTCCTGACTTTC.

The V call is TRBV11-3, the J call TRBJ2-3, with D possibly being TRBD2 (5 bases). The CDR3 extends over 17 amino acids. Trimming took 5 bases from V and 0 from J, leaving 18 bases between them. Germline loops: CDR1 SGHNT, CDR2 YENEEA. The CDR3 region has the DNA TGTGCCAGCAGCCTTCTGTCGAGCGGAGCGAGCACAGATACGCAGTATTTT. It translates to CASSLLSSGASTDTQYF.

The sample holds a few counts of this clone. The CDR3 coding sequence is TGTGCCAGCAGTCCTACCGGGACAGAAGTCTACGAGCAGTACTTC. Translating gives CASSPTGTEVYEQYF. The chain combines TRBV28 with TRBJ2-7; TRBD1 agrees at 7 bases. The CDR3 is 15 amino acids. Germline trimming cut 5 bases from V and 3 bases from J; bases unmatched to any gene: 10. Germline V gene data show CDR1 as MDHEN and CDR2 as SYDVKM.

CDR3 sequence (DNA): TGTGCCAGTAGTATAAACTTCAACACTGAAGCTTTCTTT. Protein sequence: CASSINFNTEAFF. V gene TRBV19 combines with J gene TRBJ1-1; D uncertain. Germline V gives CDR1 LNHDA, CDR2 SQIVND (reference sequence). The CDR3 sequence is 13 residues long. Trimming cost V 2 bases and J 2 bases, with 6 bases left between them.

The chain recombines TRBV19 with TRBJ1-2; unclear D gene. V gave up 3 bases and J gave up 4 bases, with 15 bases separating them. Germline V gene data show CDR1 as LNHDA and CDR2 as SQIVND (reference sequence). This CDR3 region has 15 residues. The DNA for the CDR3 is TGTGCCAGTAGTATTGCGGGCCCACAAGGCTATGGCTACACCTTC. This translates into CASSIAGPQGYGYTF.

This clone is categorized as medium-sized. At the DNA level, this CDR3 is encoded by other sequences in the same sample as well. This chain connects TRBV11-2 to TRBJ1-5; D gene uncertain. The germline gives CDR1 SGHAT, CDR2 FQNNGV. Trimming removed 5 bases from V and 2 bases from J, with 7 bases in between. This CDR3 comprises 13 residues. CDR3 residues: CASSGSGNQPQHF. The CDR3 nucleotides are TGTGCCAGCAGCGGCTCCGGCAATCAGCCCCAGCATTTT.

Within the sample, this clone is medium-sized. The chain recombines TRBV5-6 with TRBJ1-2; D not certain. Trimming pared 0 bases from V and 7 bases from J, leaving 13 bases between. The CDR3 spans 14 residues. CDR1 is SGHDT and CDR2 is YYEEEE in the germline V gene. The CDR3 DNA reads TGTGCCAGCAGCTTGGCTCAAGGTGAGCGTGGCTACACCTTC. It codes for CASSLAQGERGYTF.

CDR3: CASRVTGGTEAFF. CDR3 nucleotide sequence: TGTGCCAGCAGGGTAACAGGGGGCACTGAAGCTTTCTTT. The chain has TRBV6-5 and TRBJ1-1; 8 nucleotides line up with TRBD1. Trimming took 6 bases from V and 4 from J; bases not matched to a gene: 4. Germline-derived CDR1 and CDR2 are MNHEY and SVGAGI. The CDR3 loop spans 13 amino acids.

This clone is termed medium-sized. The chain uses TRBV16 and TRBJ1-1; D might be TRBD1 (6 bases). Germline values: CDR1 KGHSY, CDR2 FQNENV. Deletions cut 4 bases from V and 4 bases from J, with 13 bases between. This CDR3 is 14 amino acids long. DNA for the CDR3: TGTGCCAGCAGCCCCAACCGAGGGGGCACTGAAGCTTTCTTT. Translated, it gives CASSPNRGGTEAFF.

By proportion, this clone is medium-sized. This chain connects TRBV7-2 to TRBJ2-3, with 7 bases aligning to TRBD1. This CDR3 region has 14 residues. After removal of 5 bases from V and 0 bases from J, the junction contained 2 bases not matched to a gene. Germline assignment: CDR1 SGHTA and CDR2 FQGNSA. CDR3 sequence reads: CASSRDRSTDTQYF. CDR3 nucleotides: TGTGCCAGCAGCCGGGACAGAAGCACAGATACGCAGTATTTT.

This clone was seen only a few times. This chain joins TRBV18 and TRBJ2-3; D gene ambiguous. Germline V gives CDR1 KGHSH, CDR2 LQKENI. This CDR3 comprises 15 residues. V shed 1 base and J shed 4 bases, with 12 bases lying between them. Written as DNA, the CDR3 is TGTGCCAGCTCACCACAGTATAGGGCATCAGATACGCAGTATTTT. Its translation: CASSPQYRASDTQYF.

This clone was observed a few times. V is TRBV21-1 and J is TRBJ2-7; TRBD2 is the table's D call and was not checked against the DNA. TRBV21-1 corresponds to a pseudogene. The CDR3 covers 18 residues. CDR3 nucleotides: TGTGCCAGCAGCACCCTATTGTTTACCGGGGGGCTGCCCCACGAGCAGTACTTC. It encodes CASSTLLFTGGLPHEQYF.

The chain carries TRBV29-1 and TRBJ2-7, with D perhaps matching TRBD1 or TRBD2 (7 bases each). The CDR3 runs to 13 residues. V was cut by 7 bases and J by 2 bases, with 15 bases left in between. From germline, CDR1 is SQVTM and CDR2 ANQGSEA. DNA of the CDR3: TGCAGCGCGACAGGGACTAAAACCTACGAGCAGTACTTC. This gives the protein CSATGTKTYEQYF.

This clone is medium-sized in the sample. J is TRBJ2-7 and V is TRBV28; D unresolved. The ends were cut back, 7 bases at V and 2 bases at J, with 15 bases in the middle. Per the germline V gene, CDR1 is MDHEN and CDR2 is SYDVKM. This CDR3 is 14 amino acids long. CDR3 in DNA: TGTGCCAGCACCTTGTCCCCAGGCCCCTACGAGCAGTACTTC. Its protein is CASTLSPGPYEQYF.

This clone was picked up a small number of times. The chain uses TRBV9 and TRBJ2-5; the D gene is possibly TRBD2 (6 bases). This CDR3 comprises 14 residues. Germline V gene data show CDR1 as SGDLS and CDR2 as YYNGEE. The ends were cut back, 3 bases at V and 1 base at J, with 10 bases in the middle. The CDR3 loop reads CASSDSGRQETQYF. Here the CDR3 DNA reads TGTGCCAGCAGCGATAGCGGACGCCAAGAGACCCAGTACTTC.